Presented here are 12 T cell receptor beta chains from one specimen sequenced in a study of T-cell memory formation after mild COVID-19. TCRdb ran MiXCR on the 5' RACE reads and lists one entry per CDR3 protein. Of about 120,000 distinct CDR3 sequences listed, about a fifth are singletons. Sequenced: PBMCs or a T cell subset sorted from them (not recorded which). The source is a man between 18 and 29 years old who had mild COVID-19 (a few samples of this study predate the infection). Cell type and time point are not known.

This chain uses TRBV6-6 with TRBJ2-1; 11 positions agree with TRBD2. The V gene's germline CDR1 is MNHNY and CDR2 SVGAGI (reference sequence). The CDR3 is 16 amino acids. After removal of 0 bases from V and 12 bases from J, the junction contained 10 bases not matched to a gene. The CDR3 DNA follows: TGTGCCAGCAGTTACTCGAAGGGGCTAGCGGGGGGAGGGCAGTTCTTC. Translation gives CASSYSKGLAGGGQFF.

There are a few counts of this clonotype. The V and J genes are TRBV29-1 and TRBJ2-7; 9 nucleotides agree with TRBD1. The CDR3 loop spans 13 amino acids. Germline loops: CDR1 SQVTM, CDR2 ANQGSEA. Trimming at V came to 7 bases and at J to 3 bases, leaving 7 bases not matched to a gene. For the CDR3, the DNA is TGCAGCGCCGCGGGACAGGGAGGCTACGAGCAGTACTTC. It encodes CSAAGQGGYEQYF.

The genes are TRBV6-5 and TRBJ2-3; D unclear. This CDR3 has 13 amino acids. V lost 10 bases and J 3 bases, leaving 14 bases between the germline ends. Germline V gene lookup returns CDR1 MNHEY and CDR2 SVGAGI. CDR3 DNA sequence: TGTGCCACAGCCTACGGTAGGACAGATACGCAGTATTTT. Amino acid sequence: CATAYGRTDTQYF.

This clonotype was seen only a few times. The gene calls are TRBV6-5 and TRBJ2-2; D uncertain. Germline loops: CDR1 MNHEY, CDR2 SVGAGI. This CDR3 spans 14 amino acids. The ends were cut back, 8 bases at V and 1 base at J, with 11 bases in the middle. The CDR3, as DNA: TGTGCCAGCTCACCTCACCTGAACACCGGGGAGCTGTTTTTT. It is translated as CASSPHLNTGELFF.

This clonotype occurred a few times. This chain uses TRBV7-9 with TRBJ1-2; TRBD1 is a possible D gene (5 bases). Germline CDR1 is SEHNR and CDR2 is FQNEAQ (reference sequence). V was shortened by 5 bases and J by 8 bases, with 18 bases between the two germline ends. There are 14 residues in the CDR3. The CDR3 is CASSKGLTREGYTF. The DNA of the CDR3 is TGTGCCAGCAGCAAGGGACTCACCCGGGAGGGCTACACCTTC.

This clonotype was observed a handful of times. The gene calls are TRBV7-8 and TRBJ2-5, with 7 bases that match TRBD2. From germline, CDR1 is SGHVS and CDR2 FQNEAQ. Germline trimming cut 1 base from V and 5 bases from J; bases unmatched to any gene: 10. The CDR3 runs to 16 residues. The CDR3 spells CASSLVFVAGDETQYF. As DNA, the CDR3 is TGTGCCAGCAGCTTAGTTTTTGTGGCGGGGGATGAGACCCAGTACTTC.

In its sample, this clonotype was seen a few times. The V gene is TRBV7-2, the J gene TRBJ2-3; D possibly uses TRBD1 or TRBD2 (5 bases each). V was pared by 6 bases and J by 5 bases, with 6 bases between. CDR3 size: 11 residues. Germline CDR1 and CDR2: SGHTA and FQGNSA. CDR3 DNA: TGTGCCAGCAGGGGACGAGATACGCAGTATTTT. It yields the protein CASRGRDTQYF.

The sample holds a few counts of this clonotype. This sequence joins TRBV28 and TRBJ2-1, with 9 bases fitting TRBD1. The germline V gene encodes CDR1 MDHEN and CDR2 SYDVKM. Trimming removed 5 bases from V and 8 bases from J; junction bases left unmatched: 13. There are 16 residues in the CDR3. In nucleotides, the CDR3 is TGTGCCAGCAGTACCGGACAGGGGTCTAAGCGCGATGAGCAGTTCTTC. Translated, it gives CASSTGQGSKRDEQFF.

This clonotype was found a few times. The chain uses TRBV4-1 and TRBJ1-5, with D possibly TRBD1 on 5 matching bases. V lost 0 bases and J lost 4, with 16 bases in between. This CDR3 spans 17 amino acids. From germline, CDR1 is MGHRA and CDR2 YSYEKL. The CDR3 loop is CASSQDGFREGNQPQHF. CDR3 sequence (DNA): TGCGCCAGCAGCCAAGACGGATTCCGGGAGGGGAATCAGCCCCAGCATTTT.

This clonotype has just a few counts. This chain's CDR3 is CASSHVTSATEQFF. The CDR3 DNA reads TGTGCCAGCAGCCACGTCACTAGCGCCACGGAGCAGTTCTTC. This sequence joins TRBV3-1 and TRBJ2-1; 7 positions agree with TRBD2. Germline-derived CDR1 and CDR2 are LGHDT and YNNKEL (reference sequence). The CDR3 sequence is 14 residues long. V trimming: 3 bases; J trimming: 10 bases; junction bases outside the gene matches: 9.

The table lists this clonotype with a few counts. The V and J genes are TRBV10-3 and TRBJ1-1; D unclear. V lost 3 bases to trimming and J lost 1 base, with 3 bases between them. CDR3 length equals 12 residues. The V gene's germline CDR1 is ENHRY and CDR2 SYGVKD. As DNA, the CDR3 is TGTGCCATCAGTGACGGGAACACTGAAGCTTTCTTT. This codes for CAISDGNTEAFF.

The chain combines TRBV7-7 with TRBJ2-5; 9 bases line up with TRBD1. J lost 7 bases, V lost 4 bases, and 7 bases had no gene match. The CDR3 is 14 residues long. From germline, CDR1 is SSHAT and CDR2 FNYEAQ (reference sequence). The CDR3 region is CASSSGQGSVTQYF. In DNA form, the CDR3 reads TGTGCCAGCAGCTCCGGACAGGGGAGTGTGACCCAGTACTTC.